This T cell receptor (beta chain) was observed in a study of T cell responses to AZD1222 COVID-19 vaccine. Regarding the study as a whole: Reportedly, nearly half of unique spike TCRs recognized epitopes outside B.1.351/B.1.1.7 mutations. Among the donors, most were white British and more were female, and clonal diversity was possibly underestimated. The CD4 TCRs associated with vaccination extended across spike and predominated at 160-218 and 743-854.

In regard to this clone: What it binds is not known.

Germline CDR1 and CDR2: MNHNY and SVGAGI (reference sequence). V was trimmed by 11 bases and J by 1 base, leaving 14 bases between them. The CDR3 covers 13 residues. The repertoire was sequenced with immunoSEQ multiplex PCR; TCRdb's copy has only in-frame clones and lacks some. The table includes 100,000 to 150,000 clones, 70% to 85% detected once. This sample comprised peripheral blood, obtained 28 days after the second AZD1222 dose. The chain has TRBV6-6 and TRBJ1-1, with D maybe TRBD1 (5 bases). This sequence originates from an adult who received the AZD1222 COVID-19 vaccine. The DNA for the CDR3 is TGTGCCGGACACAGCCTTCAGAACACTGAAGCTTTCTTT. It specifies CAGHSLQNTEAFF.